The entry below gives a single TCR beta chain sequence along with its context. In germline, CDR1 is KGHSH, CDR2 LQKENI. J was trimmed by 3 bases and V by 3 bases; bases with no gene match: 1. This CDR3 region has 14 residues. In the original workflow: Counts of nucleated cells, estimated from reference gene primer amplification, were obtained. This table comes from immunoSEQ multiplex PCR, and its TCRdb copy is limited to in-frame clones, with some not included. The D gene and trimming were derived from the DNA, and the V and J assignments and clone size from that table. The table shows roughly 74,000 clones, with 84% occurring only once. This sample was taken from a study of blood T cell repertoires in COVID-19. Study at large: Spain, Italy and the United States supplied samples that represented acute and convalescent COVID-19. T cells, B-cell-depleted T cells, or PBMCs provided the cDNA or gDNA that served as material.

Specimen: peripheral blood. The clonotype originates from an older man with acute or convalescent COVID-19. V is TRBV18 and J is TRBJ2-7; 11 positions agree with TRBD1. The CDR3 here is CASSPGTGGYEQYF. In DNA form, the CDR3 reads TGTGCCAGCTCACCCGGGACAGGGGGCTACGAGCAGTACTTC.